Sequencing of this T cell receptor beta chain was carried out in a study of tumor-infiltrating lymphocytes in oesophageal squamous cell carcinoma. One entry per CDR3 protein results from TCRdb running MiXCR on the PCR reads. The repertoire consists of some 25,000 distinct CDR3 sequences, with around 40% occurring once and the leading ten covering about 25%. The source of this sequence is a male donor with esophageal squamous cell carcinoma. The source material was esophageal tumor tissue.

The CDR3 DNA sequence: TGCGCCAGCAGCTTGAGTAGCACAGATACGCAGTATTTT. Encoded protein: CASSLSSTDTQYF. The chain employs TRBV5-1 and TRBJ2-3; no clear D. The germline gives CDR1 SGHRS, CDR2 YFSETQ. V was shortened by 1 base and J by 0 bases, with 3 bases between the two germline ends. This CDR3 has 13 amino acids.